This T cell receptor beta chain originates from a study of OX40 agonist ivuxolimab in advanced cancers. V lost 4 bases to trimming and J lost 8 bases; unmatched junction nucleotides: 5. Germline CDR1 MNHEY, CDR2 SVGAGI. The CDR3 has 13 residues. Some clones are missing from TCRdb's copy, which holds only in-frame ones; the method was immunoSEQ multiplex PCR. Of 77,000 or so clones detected, 84% appear once; the ten largest clones hold roughly 0.5%. This sequence joins TRBV6-5 and TRBJ1-2, with 9 positions matching TRBD1. The material was CD4+ or CD8+ T cells sorted from blood, obtained in a trial of the OX40 agonist ivuxolimab. The TCR comes from an adult with an advanced solid tumor such as melanoma, head and neck, liver or kidney cancer. The CDR3 reads CASSSGTGSGYTF. CDR3 nucleotides: TGTGCCAGCAGTTCCGGGACAGGGTCGGGCTACACCTTC.